One and the same sample provided the 8 T cell receptor beta chains below, sequenced in a study of OX40 agonist ivuxolimab in advanced cancers. The table came from immunoSEQ multiplex PCR; TCRdb's copy has only in-frame clones and leaves some out. This sample has roughly 79,000 clones; approximately 92% occur once, and the top ten carry 0.5% to 0.6%. The input for sequencing was CD4+ or CD8+ T cells sorted from blood, taken in a trial of the OX40 agonist ivuxolimab. The receptors derive from an adult with an advanced solid tumor such as melanoma, head and neck, liver or kidney cancer.

The chain couples TRBV10-3 to TRBJ1-2; D perhaps matches TRBD1 (6 bases). This CDR3 contains 18 residues. Germline assignment: CDR1 ENHRY and CDR2 SYGVKD. The V and J ends lost 2 bases and 4 bases respectively, with 23 bases between them. CDR3 DNA sequence: TGTGCCATCAGTGAGAATCGGCGGGCAATCGGACAGACCTATGGCTACACCTTC. It translates to CAISENRRAIGQTYGYTF.

V and J are TRBV7-9 and TRBJ2-3; no firm D call. Germline-derived CDR1 and CDR2 are SEHNR and FQNEAQ (reference sequence). The CDR3 length is 14 residues. Deletions cut 0 bases from V and 2 bases from J, with 6 bases between. The CDR3 sequence is CASSLAAYTDTQYF. CDR3 in DNA: TGTGCCAGCAGCTTAGCCGCCTACACAGATACGCAGTATTTT.

This clone has a single count. This chain joins TRBV19 and TRBJ2-1; maybe TRBD2 (7 bases). This CDR3 spans 14 amino acids. Trimming removed 4 bases from V and 6 bases from J, with 13 bases in between. Germline CDR1 is LNHDA and CDR2 is SQIVND (reference sequence). The CDR3 DNA follows: TGTGCCAGTAGTACGGGGGGCGCCCTCAATGAGCAGTTCTTC. Amino acid sequence: CASSTGGALNEQFF.

The rearrangement uses TRBV7-2 and TRBJ2-1, with 7 bases lining up with TRBD2. Trimming removed 5 bases from V and 3 bases from J; junction bases left unmatched: 7. Germline V lookup: CDR1 SGHTA, CDR2 FQGNSA. The CDR3 spans 15 residues. CDR3 coding DNA: TGTGCCAGCAGCCTAAGCGGGGCAAGCTACAATGAGCAGTTCTTC. This gives the protein CASSLSGASYNEQFF. Full variable domain (outside the CDR3, taken from reference TRBV7-2 and TRBJ2-1): GAGVSQSPSNKVTEKGKDVELRCDPISGHTALYWYRQSLGQGLEFLIYFQGNSAPDKSGLPSDRFSAERTGGSVSTLTIQRTQQEDSAVYLCASSLSGASYNEQFFGPGTRLTVL.

The chain is built from TRBV7-2 and TRBJ2-3; tentatively, D is TRBD2 (5 bases). Germline assignment: CDR1 SGHTA and CDR2 FQGNSA. V shed 0 bases and J shed 4 bases, with 14 bases lying between them. The CDR3 covers 16 residues. The CDR3 protein is CASSLAAGPSPDTQYF. CDR3 DNA: TGTGCCAGCAGCTTAGCGGCGGGCCCGAGCCCAGATACGCAGTATTTT. Supplemented by reference TRBV7-2 and TRBJ2-3, the full variable domain reads GAGVSQSPSNKVTEKGKDVELRCDPISGHTALYWYRQSLGQGLEFLIYFQGNSAPDKSGLPSDRFSAERTGGSVSTLTIQRTQQEDSAVYLCASSLAAGPSPDTQYFGPGTRLTVL.

The table lists this clone with a count of one. The chain has TRBV7-2 and TRBJ2-7; 7 bases fit TRBD1. The V gene end was trimmed by 5 bases and the J gene end by 2 bases; junction bases not matched to a gene: 6. CDR3 length: 14 residues. The germline gives CDR1 SGHTA, CDR2 FQGNSA. The CDR3 region has the DNA TGTGCCAGCAGCCCAGACAGGGTAACCTACGAGCAGTACTTC. It translates to CASSPDRVTYEQYF.

This clone was recorded a few times. This rearrangement joins TRBV21-1 to TRBJ1-1. TRBV21-1 is an annotated pseudogene. This CDR3 is 13 amino acids long. The CDR3, as DNA: TGTGCCAGCAGCAAAGCGATGACCACTGAAGCTTTCTTT. This encodes CASSKAMTTEAFF.

The rearrangement uses TRBV19 and TRBJ2-3; 9 positions agree with TRBD2. V lost 6 bases and J lost 2; bases outside the gene matches: 6. CDR3 length equals 15 residues. The germline V gene has CDR1 LNHDA and CDR2 SQIVND (reference sequence). The CDR3 here is CASREGLAYTDTQYF. The CDR3 DNA reads TGTGCCAGTAGGGAGGGACTAGCTTACACAGATACGCAGTATTTT.